The 12 T cell receptor beta chains in this list originate from one sample, sequenced in a study of control samples from healthy donors and cancer patients. Produced via immunoSEQ multiplex PCR; TCRdb's table is partial and in-frame only. Of roughly 150,000 clones listed, around nine tenths are singletons. The sequencing input was blood. Receptor source: a man between 18 and 35 years old in good health.

The CDR3 is CASSLRDRGGSNSPLHF. CDR3 sequence (DNA): TGCGCCAGCAGCCTCCGGGACAGGGGAGGGAGTAATTCACCCCTCCACTTT. The rearrangement uses TRBV4-1 and TRBJ1-6; 10 bases match TRBD1. CDR3 length: 17 amino acids. Germline CDR1 MGHRA, CDR2 YSYEKL. V dropped 4 bases and J dropped 6; count of bases not matched to a gene: 9.

This chain joins TRBV28 and TRBJ2-7; D ambiguous. Per germline, CDR1 MDHEN and CDR2 SYDVKM. The ends were cut back, 7 bases at V and 5 bases at J, with 6 bases in the middle. The CDR3 spans 10 residues. CDR3 nucleotides: TGTGCCAGCAAAGGGAACGAGCAGTACTTC. Amino acid sequence: CASKGNEQYF. Combining the CDR3 with reference TRBV28 and TRBJ2-7 gives the whole variable domain DVKVTQSSRYLVKRTGEKVFLECVQDMDHENMFWYRQDPGLGLRLIYFSYDVKMKEKGDIPEGYSVSREKKERFSLILESASTNQTSMYLCASKGNEQYFGPGTRLTVT.

This clone has a handful of counts. V gene TRBV16 combines with J gene TRBJ1-1, with D tentatively TRBD1 (5 bases). The length of the CDR3 is 14 residues. Germline V lookup: CDR1 KGHSY, CDR2 FQNENV. V lost 4 bases, J lost 8 bases, and 17 bases lay in between. The CDR3 loop reads CASSRRGDGTEAFF. CDR3 sequence (DNA): TGTGCCAGCAGCCGACGAGGGGACGGGACGGAAGCTTTCTTT.

The genes are TRBV2 and TRBJ2-3; D not resolved. The CDR3 spans 15 residues. Trimming took 5 bases from V and 5 from J, leaving 17 bases between them. Germline CDR1 is SNHLY and CDR2 is FYNNEI. The CDR3 bases are TGTGCCAGCAGTCCAACAGCGAGCCGGATAGATACGCAGTATTTT. Protein: CASSPTASRIDTQYF.

This chain connects TRBV5-6 to TRBJ2-1; D assignment may be TRBD1 or TRBD2 (7 bases each). CDR1 is SGHDT, CDR2 YYEEEE, per germline. The CDR3 contains 16 residues. Trimming took off 3 bases at V and 5 bases at J, with 18 bases between the two ends. The CDR3 here is CASSYMTGRVHNEQFF. CDR3 nucleotides: TGTGCCAGCAGCTATATGACAGGGAGGGTCCACAATGAGCAGTTCTTC. The variable domain in full, completed from reference TRBV5-6 and TRBJ2-1, reads DAGVTQSPTHLIKTRGQQVTLRCSPKSGHDTVSWYQQALGQGPQFIFQYYEEEERQRGNFPDRFSGHQFPNYSSELNVNALLLGDSALYLCASSYMTGRVHNEQFFGPGTRLTVL.

The J gene is TRBJ2-7, the V gene TRBV4-3; a weak D match, TRBD1 (6 bases). CDR1 is LGHNA and CDR2 is YSLEER in the germline V gene. The germline V and J ends were trimmed by 1 base and 10 bases, with 14 bases remaining between them. This CDR3 is built from 13 residues. CDR3 nucleotides: TGCGCCAGCAGCCAAGCTCTAACAGGGAACCAGTACTTC. This sequence encodes CASSQALTGNQYF.

The chain links TRBV28 to TRBJ2-7; D is perhaps TRBD1 or TRBD2 (7 bases each). The CDR3 covers 13 residues. The germline V and J ends were trimmed by 3 bases and 9 bases, with 15 bases remaining between them. Per the germline V gene, CDR1 is MDHEN and CDR2 is SYDVKM. CDR3 nucleotides: TGTGCCAGCAGTTTGGGACAGCGGGGACGGCAGTACTTC. Protein sequence: CASSLGQRGRQYF. Using reference TRBV28 and TRBJ2-7 for the parts outside the CDR3, the full variable domain is DVKVTQSSRYLVKRTGEKVFLECVQDMDHENMFWYRQDPGLGLRLIYFSYDVKMKEKGDIPEGYSVSREKKERFSLILESASTNQTSMYLCASSLGQRGRQYFGPGTRLTVT.

The V and J genes are TRBV6-2 or TRBV6-3 and TRBJ2-7, with 9 nucleotides matching TRBD2. The J segment lost 4 bases and the V segment lost 3 bases, leaving 7 bases of the junction unmatched. Germline V CDR1 and CDR2: MNHEY, SVGEGT. The CDR3 sequence is 15 residues long. CDR3 coding DNA: TGTGCCAGCAGTTATGGTCCTGCGGGGGGGTACGAGCAGTACTTC. It is translated as CASSYGPAGGYEQYF.

The V gene is TRBV29-1, the J gene TRBJ2-1; D gene unclear. V lost 5 bases to trimming and J lost 0 bases, with 11 bases between them. Germline-derived CDR1 and CDR2 are SQVTM and ANQGSEA. This CDR3 is 14 amino acids long. The CDR3 region is CSVTVGFSYNEQFF. The CDR3 DNA is TGCAGCGTTACAGTCGGCTTCTCCTACAATGAGCAGTTCTTC.

V gene TRBV5-4 combines with J gene TRBJ2-3, with no clear D. This CDR3 spans 18 amino acids. In germline, CDR1 is SGHNT, CDR2 YYREEE (reference sequence). V was trimmed by 5 bases and J by 0 bases, leaving 22 bases between them. DNA for the CDR3: TGTGCCAGCAGTCTGGGGATAAATGTTCGCCCTAGCACAGATACGCAGTATTTT. Its translation is CASSLGINVRPSTDTQYF.

A single count supports this clone. The rearrangement joins TRBV11-2 to TRBJ2-1; 7 bases match TRBD2. The germline gives CDR1 SGHAT, CDR2 FQNNGV. This CDR3 contains 15 residues. J was trimmed by 12 bases and V by 0 bases; bases with no gene match: 11. The DNA for the CDR3 is TGTGCCAGCAGCTTAGAATCGGGGGGTACAATGAGGCAGTTCTTC. Translation: CASSLESGGTMRQFF.

Comment on this clone: Other DNA sequences from this sample encode an identical CDR3 as well. This chain links TRBV28 with TRBJ1-6; perhaps TRBD1 as D (6 bases). The CDR3 has 15 amino acids. Germline values: CDR1 MDHEN, CDR2 SYDVKM. V lost 5 bases to trimming and J lost 1 base, with 9 bases between them. In nucleotides, the CDR3 is TGTGCCAGCAGTCTAGGGGGGTCCTATAATTCACCCCTCCACTTT. Translation: CASSLGGSYNSPLHF.